A selection of T cell receptor beta chains follows, all from one sample in a study of blood T cell repertoires in COVID-19. The assay was immunoSEQ multiplex PCR, and TCRdb's table has in-frame clones only and misses some. The table has hundreds of thousands of clones, 85% seen once; the top ten hold about 2%. Sequenced: PBMCs or T cells enriched from blood (not recorded which). These receptors came from a woman aged 25-40 years who had been exposed to COVID-19. CDR3s include the opening cysteine and the closing phenylalanine or tryptophan. D genes are given only for firm matches. The size of a clone is reported for some rows only, either as once, few or many, or as a class for expanded clones.

clone_size | j_call | v_call | d_call | cdr3_nt | cdr3_aa
NA | TRBJ1-5 | TRBV7-8 | TRBD1 | TGTGCCGGCAGCCTGGGACAGGGACAGGGCAATCAGCCCCAGCATTTT | CAGSLGQGQGNQPQHF
NA | TRBJ2-7 | TRBV6-5 | NA | TGTGCCAGCAGTCCAAAACAGGGTTCCTACGAGCAGTACTTC | CASSPKQGSYEQYF
NA | TRBJ2-5 | TRBV4-3 | NA | TGCGCCAGCAGCCAAGAAAGGGGTGGGGGGGAGACCCAGTACTTC | CASSQERGGGETQYF
NA | TRBJ1-3 | TRBV4-1 | NA | TGCGCCAGCAGCCAAGGCGGGGGGCGGAAGACCGGCTCTGGAAACACCATATATTTT | CASSQGGGRKTGSGNTIYF
NA | TRBJ2-5 | TRBV6-2/TRBV6-3 | TRBD2 | TGTGCCAGCAGTGCGCCTGTCGGGGGGACCTCCCAAGAGACCCAGTACTTC | CASSAPVGGTSQETQYF
NA | TRBJ2-5 | TRBV27 | TRBD1 | TGTGCCAGCAGTTTAATGACAGGGGGCAGGAAGACCCAGTACTTC | CASSLMTGGRKTQYF
NA | TRBJ1-4 | TRBV3-1/TRBV3-2 | NA | TGTGCCAGCAGCCCCGAGGGGAGGGGACTGTTTTTT | CASSPEGRGLFF
NA | TRBJ1-1 | TRBV4-1 | NA | TGCGCCAGCAGCCAAGAGAGGGGGTCGCAGGTATCAGGAACTGAAGCTTTCTTT | CASSQERGSQVSGTEAFF
NA | TRBJ2-1 | TRBV9 | NA | TGTGCCAGCAGCGTGGAACGGGGGGCTCCCGGGGAGCAGTTCTTC | CASSVERGAPGEQFF
once | TRBJ2-7 | TRBV27 | TRBD1 | TGTGCCAGCAGTTCCGCCGGGACAGCCTACGAGCAGTACTTC | CASSSAGTAYEQYF
NA | TRBJ1-2 | TRBV5-1 | NA | TGCGCCAGCAGCTTGGATCACAGTGATCAGGATGGCTACACCTTC | CASSLDHSDQDGYTF
NA | TRBJ1-3 | TRBV5-1 | NA | TGCGCCAGCAGCTTATCGGACTCGGGAAACACCATATATTTT | CASSLSDSGNTIYF
NA | TRBJ1-3 | TRBV29-1 | NA | TGCAGCGTTGAAGATCCACCAGGGGCTGGAAACACCATATATTTT | CSVEDPPGAGNTIYF
NA | TRBJ2-1 | TRBV27 | NA | TGTGCCAGCCGCTCCTACAATGAGCAGTTCTTC | CASRSYNEQFF
NA | TRBJ2-2 | TRBV27 | NA | TGTGCCAGCAGTCTCACGGCCGGGGAGCTGTTTTTT | CASSLTAGELFF
once | TRBJ2-7 | TRBV28 | TRBD1 | TGTGCCAGCAGGGGACCGGGACAGCAAAATCGGAGGCAGTACTTC | CASRGPGQQNRRQYF
once | TRBJ1-6 | TRBV4-3 | TRBD1 | TGCGCCAGCAGCCAGGGACAGGGACATAATTCACCCCTCCACTTT | CASSQGQGHNSPLHF
NA | TRBJ1-1 | TRBV28 | TRBD1 | TGTGCCACAGGGGACAGGGGGCCGATCACTGAAGCTTTCTTT | CATGDRGPITEAFF